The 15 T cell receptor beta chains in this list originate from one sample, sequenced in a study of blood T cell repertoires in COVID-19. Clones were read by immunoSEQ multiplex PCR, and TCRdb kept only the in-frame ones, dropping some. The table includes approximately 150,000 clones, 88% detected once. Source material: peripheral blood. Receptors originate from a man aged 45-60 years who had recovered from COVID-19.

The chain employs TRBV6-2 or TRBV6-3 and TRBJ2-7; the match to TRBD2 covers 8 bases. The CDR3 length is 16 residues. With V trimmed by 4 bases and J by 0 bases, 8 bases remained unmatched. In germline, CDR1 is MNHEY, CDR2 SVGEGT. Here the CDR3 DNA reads TGTGCCAGCAGTTCAGCGGGGGCGGGGAGCTCCTACGAGCAGTACTTC. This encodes CASSSAGAGSSYEQYF.

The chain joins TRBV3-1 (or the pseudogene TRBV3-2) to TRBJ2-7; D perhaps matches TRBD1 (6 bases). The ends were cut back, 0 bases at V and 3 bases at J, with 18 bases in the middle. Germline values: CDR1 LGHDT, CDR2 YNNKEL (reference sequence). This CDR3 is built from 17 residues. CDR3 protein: CASSQDSLGDTDYEQYF. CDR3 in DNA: TGTGCCAGCAGCCAAGATTCACTGGGGGACACAGACTACGAGCAGTACTTC.

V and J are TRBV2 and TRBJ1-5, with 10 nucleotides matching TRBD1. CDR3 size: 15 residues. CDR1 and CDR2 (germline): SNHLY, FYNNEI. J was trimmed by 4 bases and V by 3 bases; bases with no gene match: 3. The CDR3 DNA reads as TGTGCCAGCAGTGATCTGGGACAGGGGAATCAGCCCCAGCATTTT. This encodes CASSDLGQGNQPQHF.

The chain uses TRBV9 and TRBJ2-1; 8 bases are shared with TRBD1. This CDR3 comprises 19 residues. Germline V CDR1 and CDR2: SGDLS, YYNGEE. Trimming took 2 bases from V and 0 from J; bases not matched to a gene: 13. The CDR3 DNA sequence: TGTGCCAGCAGCGTGGGGACAGGCGGCCGATCCAACTCCTACAATGAGCAGTTCTTC. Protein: CASSVGTGGRSNSYNEQFF.

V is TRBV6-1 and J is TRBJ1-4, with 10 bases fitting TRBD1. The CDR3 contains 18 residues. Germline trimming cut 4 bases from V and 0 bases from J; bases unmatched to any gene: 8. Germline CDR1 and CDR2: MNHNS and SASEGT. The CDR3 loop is CASSARPGQGTTNEKLFF. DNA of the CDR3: TGTGCCAGCAGTGCCCGACCGGGACAGGGGACAACTAATGAAAAACTGTTTTTT.

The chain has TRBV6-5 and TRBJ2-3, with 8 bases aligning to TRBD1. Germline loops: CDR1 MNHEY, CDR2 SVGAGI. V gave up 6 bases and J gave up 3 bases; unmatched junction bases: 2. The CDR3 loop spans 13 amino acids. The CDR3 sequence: CASRGQGTDTQYF. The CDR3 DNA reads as TGTGCCAGCAGAGGACAGGGAACAGATACGCAGTATTTT.

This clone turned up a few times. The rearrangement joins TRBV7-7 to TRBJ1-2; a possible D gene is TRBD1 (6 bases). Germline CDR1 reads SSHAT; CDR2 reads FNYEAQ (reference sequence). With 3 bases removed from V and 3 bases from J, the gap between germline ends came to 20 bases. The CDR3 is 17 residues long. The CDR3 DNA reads TGTGCCAGCAGCTTTGGATTGAGGGACACCCTTTACTATGGCTACACCTTC. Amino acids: CASSFGLRDTLYYGYTF. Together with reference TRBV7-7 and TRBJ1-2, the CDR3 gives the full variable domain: GAGVSQSPRYKVTKRGQDVTLRCDPISSHATLYWYQQALGQGPEFLTYFNYEAQPDKSGLPSDRFSAERPEGSISTLTIQRTEQRDSAMYRCASSFGLRDTLYYGYTFGSGTRLTVV.

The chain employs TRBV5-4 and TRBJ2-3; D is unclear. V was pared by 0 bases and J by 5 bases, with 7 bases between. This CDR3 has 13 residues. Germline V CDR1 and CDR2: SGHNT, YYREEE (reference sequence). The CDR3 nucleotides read TGTGCCAGCAGCTTGGTCAGGATAGATACGCAGTATTTT. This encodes CASSLVRIDTQYF. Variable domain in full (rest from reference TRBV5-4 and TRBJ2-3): ETGVTQSPTHLIKTRGQQVTLRCSSQSGHNTVSWYQQALGQGPQFIFQYYREEENGRGNFPPRFSGLQFPNYSSELNVNALELDDSALYLCASSLVRIDTQYFGPGTRLTVL.

The CDR3 DNA reads TGTGCCAGCAGCCCTCCAGCCGCAGGGTCGGACTCACCCCTCCACTTT. Translating gives CASSPPAAGSDSPLHF. The J gene is TRBJ1-6, the V gene TRBV5-6; tentative D call: TRBD1 (5 bases). CDR1 is SGHDT and CDR2 is YYEEEE in the germline V gene. Trimming stripped 4 bases from V and 10 bases from J, with 21 bases between. The CDR3 has 16 residues. Full variable domain (missing parts from reference TRBV5-6 and TRBJ1-6): DAGVTQSPTHLIKTRGQQVTLRCSPKSGHDTVSWYQQALGQGPQFIFQYYEEEERQRGNFPDRFSGHQFPNYSSELNVNALLLGDSALYLCASSPPAAGSDSPLHFGNGTRLTVT.

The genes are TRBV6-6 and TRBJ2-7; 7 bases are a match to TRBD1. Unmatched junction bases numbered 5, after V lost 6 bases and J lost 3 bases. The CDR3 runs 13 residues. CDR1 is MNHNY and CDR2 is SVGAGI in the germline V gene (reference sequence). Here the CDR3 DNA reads TGTGCCAGCAGCGTCAACAGGGGCTACGAGCAGTACTTC. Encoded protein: CASSVNRGYEQYF.

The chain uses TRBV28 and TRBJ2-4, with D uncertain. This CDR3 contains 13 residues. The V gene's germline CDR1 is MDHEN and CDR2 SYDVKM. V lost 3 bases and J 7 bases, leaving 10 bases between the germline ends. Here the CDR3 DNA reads TGTGCCAGCAGTTTCCACCCTATGAACATTCAGTACTTC. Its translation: CASSFHPMNIQYF.

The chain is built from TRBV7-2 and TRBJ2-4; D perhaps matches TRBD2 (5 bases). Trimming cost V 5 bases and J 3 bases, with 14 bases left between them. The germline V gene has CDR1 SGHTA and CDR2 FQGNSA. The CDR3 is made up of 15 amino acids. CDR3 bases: TGTGCCAGCAGCCTGACCGGGGATGGCAAAAACATTCAGTACTTC. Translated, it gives CASSLTGDGKNIQYF. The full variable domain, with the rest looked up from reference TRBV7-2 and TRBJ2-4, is GAGVSQSPSNKVTEKGKDVELRCDPISGHTALYWYRQSLGQGLEFLIYFQGNSAPDKSGLPSDRFSAERTGGSVSTLTIQRTQQEDSAVYLCASSLTGDGKNIQYFGAGTRLSVL.

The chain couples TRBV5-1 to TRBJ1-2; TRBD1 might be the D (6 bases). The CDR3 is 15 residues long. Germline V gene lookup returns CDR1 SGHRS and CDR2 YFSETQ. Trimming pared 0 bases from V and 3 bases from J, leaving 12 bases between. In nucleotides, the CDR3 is TGCGCCAGCAGCTTGGTTAGACCAGGGGACTATGGCTACACCTTC. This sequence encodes CASSLVRPGDYGYTF.

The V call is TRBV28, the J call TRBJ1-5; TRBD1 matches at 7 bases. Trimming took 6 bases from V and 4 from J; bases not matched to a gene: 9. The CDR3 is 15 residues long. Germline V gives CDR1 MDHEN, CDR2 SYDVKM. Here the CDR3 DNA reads TGTGCCAGCAGCCGATACAGGGGATGGAATCAGCCCCAGCATTTT. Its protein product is CASSRYRGWNQPQHF.

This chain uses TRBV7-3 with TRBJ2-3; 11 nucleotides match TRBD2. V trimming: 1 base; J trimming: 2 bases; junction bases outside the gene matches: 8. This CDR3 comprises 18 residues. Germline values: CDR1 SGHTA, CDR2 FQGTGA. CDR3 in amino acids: CASSLSGRLAGLTDTQYF. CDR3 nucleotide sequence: TGTGCCAGCAGCTTAAGTGGCCGACTAGCGGGACTCACAGATACGCAGTATTTT.